Given below is one TCR beta chain in context. Its antigen is still unknown. Base qualities are not provided; no much larger clone lies one nucleotide away. Libraries were made using the immunoSEQ multiplex PCR assay. Not all clones reach the TCRdb copy of this immuneACCESS table, which keeps in-frame sequences only. Checked studies attribute under half of the gap to unresolved V genes and leave the rest unexplained. In all, the sample holds approximately 69,000 clones, and roughly 92% of those were seen once. Of the sample, approximately 2.1% falls within the top ten clones. The data derive from a study of T cell changes during pregnancy in multiple sclerosis (dated by TCRdb to about 2019). Study-level background: The study looked at changes in the T cell repertoire across pregnancy in women with multiple sclerosis.

The source of this sequence is a female donor in good health, enrolled as a control in a pregnancy study. The sample here was peripheral blood, taken in the second trimester of pregnancy.

The encoded CDR3 is CASTTGSGDITYEQYF. The DNA sequence reads TGTGCCAGCACCACGGGGTCGGGGGATATTACCTACGAGCAGTACTTC. The rearranged chain carries TRBV21-1 and TRBJ2-7; the D call in the table, TRBD2, was not verified against the DNA. TRBV21-1 is labeled a pseudogene. The CDR3 holds 16 amino acids from the cysteine to the phenylalanine. The only DNA kept is the CDR3, 48 bases in frame from the first base.